The subject of this entry is one T cell receptor (beta chain). The antigen this receptor binds is unknown. Base qualities were left out, and no much larger clone turns up one base away. TCRbeta CDR3 regions were amplified from genomic DNA using the immunoSEQ Assay, a bias-controlled multiplex PCR. The source study handled its data this way. The number of nucleated cells in each sample was estimated from the amplification of reference gene primers within the assay. To quantify the absolute abundance of each unique TCRbeta CDR3 rearrangement, sequence reads were collapsed and filtered. For each sample, productive Simpson clonality was calculated by taking the square root of Simpson's diversity index across productive rearrangements. Sourced from immuneACCESS, this table was stored by TCRdb with only in-frame sequences that have V and J called. A share of the clones is absent; for the studies checked, an unresolved V gene accounts for under half, and the remainder has no known explanation. V, J and clone size are those of that table, while D and trimming were read from the DNA. The sample table records more than 85,000 clones; about 80% of these occur just once. The top ten hold 24% of the sample.

The collaborating institutions used their own protocols to collect whole blood in K2EDTA tubes. For TCRbeta analysis, collaborators shipped samples in one of three forms: frozen whole blood, isolated PBMCs, or DNA extracted from either of those sample types. For CDR1 and CDR2, the germline V gene lists MNHEY and SVGEGT. Between the V and J ends, shortened by 7 bases and 2 bases respectively, the junction contains 21 bases. The CDR3, from cysteine to phenylalanine, totals 16 residues. Of all the DNA, just the CDR3 is kept, 48 bases in frame from base 1. These data belong to a study of blood T cell repertoires in COVID-19 (dated by TCRdb to 2018 to 2020). At the level of the whole study: Samples covering the acute and convalescent phases of COVID-19 were provided by collaborators in the United States, Italy and Spain. The prospective study material was composed of cDNA or gDNA derived from T cells, B-cell-depleted T cells, or PBMCs. The dataset comprised deeply sampled blood TCRbeta repertoires from subjects exposed to, actively infected with, or recovered from COVID-19. The repertoires were released in a freely available public database meant as a resource for research on the immune response to SARS-CoV-2. Samples were obtained from the ongoing ImmuneRACE study (first 160 participants) and from roughly 1,300 subjects provided by 6 global collaborators. The sample metadata nearly always contained a de-identified subject ID, COVID-19 status, age in years and sex. Where available, HLA class I and class II types were taken from metadata supplied by the sample provider and were not determined by assay-based typing.

General study outcomes and caveats: The amount of clinical and demographic metadata varied by source and participant and was provided uncurated.

The sequence was collected from a human donor in a cohort sampled during active COVID-19. The rearrangement joined TRBV6-2 or TRBV6-3 to TRBJ2-7; possibly the D gene is TRBD1, per 6 matching bases. The material sequenced was peripheral blood. Read as DNA, the sequence is TGTGCCAGCAACCCTACCGGACAGACCCTTACCTACGAGCAGTACTTC. Translation gives CASNPTGQTLTYEQYF.